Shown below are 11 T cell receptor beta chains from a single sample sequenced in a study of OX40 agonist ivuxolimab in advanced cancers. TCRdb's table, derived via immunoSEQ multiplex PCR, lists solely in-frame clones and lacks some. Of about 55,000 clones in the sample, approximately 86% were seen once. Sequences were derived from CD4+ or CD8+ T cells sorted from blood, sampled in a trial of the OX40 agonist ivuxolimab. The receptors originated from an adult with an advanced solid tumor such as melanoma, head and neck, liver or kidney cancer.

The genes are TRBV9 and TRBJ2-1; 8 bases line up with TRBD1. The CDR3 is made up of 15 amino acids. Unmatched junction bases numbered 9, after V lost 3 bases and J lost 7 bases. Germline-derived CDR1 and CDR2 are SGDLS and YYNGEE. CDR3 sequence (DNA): TGTGCCAGCAGCGGGCAGGACAGGGTCTTGAATGAGCAGTTCTTC. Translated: CASSGQDRVLNEQFF.

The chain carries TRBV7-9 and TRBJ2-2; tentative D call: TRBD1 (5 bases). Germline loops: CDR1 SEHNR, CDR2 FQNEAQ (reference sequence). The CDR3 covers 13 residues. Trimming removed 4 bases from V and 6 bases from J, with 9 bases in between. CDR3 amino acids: CASSYQGAGELFF. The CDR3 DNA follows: TGTGCCAGCAGCTACCAGGGTGCCGGGGAGCTGTTTTTT.

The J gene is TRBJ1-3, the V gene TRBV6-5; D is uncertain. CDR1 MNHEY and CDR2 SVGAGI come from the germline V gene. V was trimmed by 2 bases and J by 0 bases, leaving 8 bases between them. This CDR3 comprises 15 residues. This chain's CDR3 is CASSYLGSSGNTIYF. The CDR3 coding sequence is TGTGCCAGCAGTTACCTAGGGAGCTCTGGAAACACCATATATTTT.

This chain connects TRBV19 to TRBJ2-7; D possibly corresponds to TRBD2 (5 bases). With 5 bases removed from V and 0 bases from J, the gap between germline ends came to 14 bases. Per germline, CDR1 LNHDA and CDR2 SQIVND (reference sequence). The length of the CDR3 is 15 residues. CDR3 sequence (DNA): TGTGCCAGTAGTGCGGGTCTCCATAGCTCCTACGAGCAGTACTTC. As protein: CASSAGLHSSYEQYF.

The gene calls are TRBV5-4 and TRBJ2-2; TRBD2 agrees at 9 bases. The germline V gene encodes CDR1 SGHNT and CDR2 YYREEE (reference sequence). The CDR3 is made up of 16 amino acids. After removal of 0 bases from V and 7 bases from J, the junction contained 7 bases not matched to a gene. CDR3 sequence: CASSLVLAGVFGELFF. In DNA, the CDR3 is TGTGCCAGCAGCTTGGTGTTAGCGGGGGTATTCGGGGAGCTGTTTTTT.

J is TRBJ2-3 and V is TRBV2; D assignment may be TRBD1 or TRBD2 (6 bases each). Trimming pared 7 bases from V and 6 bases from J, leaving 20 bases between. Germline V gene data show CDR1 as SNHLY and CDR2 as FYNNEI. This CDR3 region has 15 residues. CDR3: CASTGIGIGGDTQYF. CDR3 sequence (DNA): TGTGCCAGCACCGGAATAGGAATAGGGGGGGATACGCAGTATTTT.

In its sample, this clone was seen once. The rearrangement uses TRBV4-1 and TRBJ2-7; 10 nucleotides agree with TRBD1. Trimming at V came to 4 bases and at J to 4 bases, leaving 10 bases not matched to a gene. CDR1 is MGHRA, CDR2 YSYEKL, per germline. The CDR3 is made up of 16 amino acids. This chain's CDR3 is CASSPGPGQGNYEQYF. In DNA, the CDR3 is TGCGCCAGCAGCCCTGGACCGGGACAGGGGAATTACGAGCAGTACTTC.

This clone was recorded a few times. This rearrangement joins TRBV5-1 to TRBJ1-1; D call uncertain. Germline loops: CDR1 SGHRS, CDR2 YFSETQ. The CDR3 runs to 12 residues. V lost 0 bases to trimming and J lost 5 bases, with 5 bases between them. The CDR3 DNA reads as TGCGCCAGCAGCTTGGGGAGGACTGAAGCTTTCTTT. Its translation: CASSLGRTEAFF.

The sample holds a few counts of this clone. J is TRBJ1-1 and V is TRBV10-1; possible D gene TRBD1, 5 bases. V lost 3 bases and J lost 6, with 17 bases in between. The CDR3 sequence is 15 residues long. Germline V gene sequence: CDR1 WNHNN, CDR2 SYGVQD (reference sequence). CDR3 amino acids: CASSDSGTRSSEAFF. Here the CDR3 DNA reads TGCGCCAGCAGTGATTCCGGGACGAGGAGCTCTGAAGCTTTCTTT.

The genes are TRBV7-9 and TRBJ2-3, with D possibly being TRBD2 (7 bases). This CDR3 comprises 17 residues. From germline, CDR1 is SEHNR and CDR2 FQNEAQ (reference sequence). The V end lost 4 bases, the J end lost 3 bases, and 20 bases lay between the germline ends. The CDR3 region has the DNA TGTGCCAGCAGCTCCACACTAGGGGGGGCAGCGACAGATACGCAGTATTTT. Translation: CASSSTLGGAATDTQYF.

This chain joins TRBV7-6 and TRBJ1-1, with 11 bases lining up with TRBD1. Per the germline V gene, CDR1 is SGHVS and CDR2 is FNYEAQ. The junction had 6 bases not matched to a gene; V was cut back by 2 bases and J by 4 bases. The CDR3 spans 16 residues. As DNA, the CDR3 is TGTGCCAGCAGCTTAAATCCCGGGACAGGGGGCACTGAAGCTTTCTTT. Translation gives CASSLNPGTGGTEAFF.